The rows below give T cell receptor beta chains drawn from one sample of a study of shared clonotypes between healthy human individuals. Sequencing used immunoSEQ multiplex PCR; TCRdb keeps in-frame clones, though not all of them. The table has approximately 2.1 million clones, approximately 93% seen once. Material for sequencing was naive CD4+ T cells from PBMCs. These receptors were collected from a man aged 18 to 29 in good health. Some clones in this sample may be carry-over from other donors' samples. Both conserved end residues are part of each CDR3. A D gene is named only where the DNA matches it firmly. Only part of the rows carry a size: once, few, many, or a class if the clone is expanded.

clone_size: .; v_call: TRBV4-3; j_call: TRBJ1-5; d_call: .; cdr3_nt: TGCGCCAGCAGCCAAGGAACCGGGGCCCAGCATTTT; cdr3_aa: CASSQGTGAQHF
clone_size: .; v_call: TRBV4-3; j_call: TRBJ2-2; d_call: TRBD1; cdr3_nt: TGCGCCAGCAGCCCATCGAGCTTTACAGGGGGCGAGGGGGAGCTGTTTTTT; cdr3_aa: CASSPSSFTGGEGELFF
clone_size: .; v_call: TRBV7-3; j_call: TRBJ2-1; d_call: .; cdr3_nt: TGTGCCAGCAGCCCGGAGGGGGGTCGTCACAATGAGCAGTTCTTC; cdr3_aa: CASSPEGGRHNEQFF
clone_size: .; v_call: TRBV6-6; j_call: TRBJ2-1; d_call: .; cdr3_nt: TGTGCCAGCAGTTACTCGGGGGGGGCTCTCTACAATGAGCAGTTCTTC; cdr3_aa: CASSYSGGALYNEQFF
clone_size: .; v_call: TRBV29-1; j_call: TRBJ2-7; d_call: TRBD2; cdr3_nt: TGCAGCGTCGAGGGTCTAGCGGGAGGAAGTTACGAGCAGTACTTC; cdr3_aa: CSVEGLAGGSYEQYF
clone_size: once; v_call: TRBV14; j_call: TRBJ2-5; d_call: TRBD1; cdr3_nt: TGTGCCAGCAGCCAAGGTGGACAGGGGGCACTGGAGACCCAGTACTTC; cdr3_aa: CASSQGGQGALETQYF
clone_size: .; v_call: TRBV21-1; j_call: TRBJ2-2; d_call: .; cdr3_nt: TGTGCCAGCAGCTTAGCGGGAGGTCGGATCGGGGAGCTGTTTTTT; cdr3_aa: CASSLAGGRIGELFF
clone_size: once; v_call: TRBV10-2; j_call: TRBJ2-7; d_call: .; cdr3_nt: TGCGCCAGCAGTCACCCAGGGGATACCTACGAGCAGTACTTC; cdr3_aa: CASSHPGDTYEQYF
clone_size: .; v_call: TRBV18; j_call: TRBJ1-1; d_call: .; cdr3_nt: TGTGCCAGCTCACCACCCGTGAACACTGAAGCTTTCTTT; cdr3_aa: CASSPPVNTEAFF
clone_size: once; v_call: TRBV29-1; j_call: TRBJ1-2; d_call: .; cdr3_nt: TGCAGCGCCCCATCGGACAGAAACTATGGCTACACCTTC; cdr3_aa: CSAPSDRNYGYTF
clone_size: .; v_call: TRBV25-1; j_call: TRBJ2-3; d_call: .; cdr3_nt: TGTGCCAGCAGTGAATGGCGCTCCAGCACAGATACGCAGTATTTT; cdr3_aa: CASSEWRSSTDTQYF
clone_size: .; v_call: TRBV7-2; j_call: TRBJ2-7; d_call: TRBD2; cdr3_nt: TGTGCCAGCAGCTTTGGAGCGGGACCCTACGAGCAGTACTTC; cdr3_aa: CASSFGAGPYEQYF
clone_size: .; v_call: TRBV5-6; j_call: TRBJ2-4; d_call: .; cdr3_nt: TGTGCCAGCAGACACCCTACCGAAAACATTCAGTACTTC; cdr3_aa: CASRHPTENIQYF
clone_size: few; v_call: TRBV9; j_call: TRBJ1-1; d_call: .; cdr3_nt: TGTGCCAGCCGCGCCGGGAATGCGAACACTGAAGCTTTCTTT; cdr3_aa: CASRAGNANTEAFF
clone_size: .; v_call: TRBV11-2; j_call: TRBJ2-1; d_call: TRBD2; cdr3_nt: TGTGCCAGCAGCTTCACTAGCGGGAGGAATGAGCAGTTCTTC; cdr3_aa: CASSFTSGRNEQFF
clone_size: .; v_call: TRBV9; j_call: TRBJ2-3; d_call: .; cdr3_nt: TGTGCCAGCAGCGTAGTCGCGGGATACACAGATACGCAGTATTTT; cdr3_aa: CASSVVAGYTDTQYF
clone_size: .; v_call: TRBV11-2; j_call: TRBJ1-4; d_call: .; cdr3_nt: TGTGCCAGCAGCTTAGAAGGTCCGGGTTCTAATGAAAAACTGTTTTTT; cdr3_aa: CASSLEGPGSNEKLFF
clone_size: once; v_call: TRBV11-3; j_call: TRBJ2-3; d_call: .; cdr3_nt: TGTGCCAGCAGCCGTAGCAGGGCACATGATACGCAGTATTTT; cdr3_aa: CASSRSRAHDTQYF
clone_size: .; v_call: TRBV15; j_call: TRBJ2-3; d_call: .; cdr3_nt: TGTGCCACCAGCAGAGATCGTTTGGCAGATACGCAGTATTTT; cdr3_aa: CATSRDRLADTQYF
clone_size: .; v_call: TRBV6-1; j_call: TRBJ1-1; d_call: TRBD1; cdr3_nt: TGTGCCAGCAGCGTACAGGGGGGCACTGAAGCTTTCTTT; cdr3_aa: CASSVQGGTEAFF